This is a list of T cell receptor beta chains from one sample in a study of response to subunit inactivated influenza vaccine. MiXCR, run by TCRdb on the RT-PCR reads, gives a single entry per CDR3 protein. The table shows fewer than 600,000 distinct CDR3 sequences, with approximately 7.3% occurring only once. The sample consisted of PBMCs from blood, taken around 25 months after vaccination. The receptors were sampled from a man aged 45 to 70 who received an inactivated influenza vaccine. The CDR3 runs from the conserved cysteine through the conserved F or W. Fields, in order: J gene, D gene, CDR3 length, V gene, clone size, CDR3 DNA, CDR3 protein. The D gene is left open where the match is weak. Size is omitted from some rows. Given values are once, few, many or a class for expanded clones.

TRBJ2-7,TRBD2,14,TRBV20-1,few,TGCAGTGCTAGGGGCCTAGCGGGAGCTCACGAGCAGTACTTC,CSARGLAGAHEQYF
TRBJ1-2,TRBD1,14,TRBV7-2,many,TGTGCCAGCAGCGGACAGGGGACCGGCTATGGCTACACCTTC,CASSGQGTGYGYTF
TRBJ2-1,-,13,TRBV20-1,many,TGCAGTGCTAGCGCTAGTTGGTCCAATGAGCAGTTCTTC,CSASASWSNEQFF
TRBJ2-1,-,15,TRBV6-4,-,TGTGCCAGCAGTGACGGCTACAGGCCCTACAATGAGCAGTTCTTC,CASSDGYRPYNEQFF
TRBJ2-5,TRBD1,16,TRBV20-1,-,TGCAGTGCTAGATTACCCGACAGGGGAGTTTTCGAGACCCAGTACTTC,CSARLPDRGVFETQYF
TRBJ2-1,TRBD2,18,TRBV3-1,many,TGTGCCAGCAGCCAAGTAACTAGCGGGAGGGCTGACTACAATGAGCAGTTCTTC,CASSQVTSGRADYNEQFF
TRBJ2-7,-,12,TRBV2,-,TGTGCCAGCAGTGAATTGACGTACGAGCAGTACTTC,CASSELTYEQYF
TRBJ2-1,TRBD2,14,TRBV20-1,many,TGCAGTGCCGCCTTAGCGGGGGGGCGGAATGAGCAGTTCTTC,CSAALAGGRNEQFF
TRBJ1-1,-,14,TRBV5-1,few,TGCGCCAGCAGCCTATCCCGTGCCGGGGATGAAGCTTTCTTT,CASSLSRAGDEAFF
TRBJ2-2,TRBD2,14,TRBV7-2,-,TGTGCCAGCAGCACTCGACTAGCCCCCGGGGAGCTGTTTTTT,CASSTRLAPGELFF
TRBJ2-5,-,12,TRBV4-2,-,TGTGCCAGCAGTTCCCCGATGGAGACCCAGTACTTC,CASSSPMETQYF
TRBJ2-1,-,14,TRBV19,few,TGTGCCAGTAGTATTATAGGATCCTACAATGAGCAGTTCTTC,CASSIIGSYNEQFF